This T cell receptor beta chain was found in a study of post-analysis software for immune sequencing data. This clonotype was counted only a few times. Antigen unknown. Overall study findings and caveats: Among roughly five TRBV segments more frequent in patients than controls were TRBV5-6, TRBV5-1 and TRBV20-1. Strong co-clustering by F measure was seen for same-batch samples.

Prepared libraries of TCR beta cDNA carried unique molecular identifiers. Each sample of about 0.95 to 11 million input T cells yielded around 500,000 cDNA molecules, so each molecule approximated one T cell. TCRdb re-called the PCR reads through MiXCR, storing one row per CDR3 protein. The table lists roughly 580,000 distinct CDR3 sequences, 44% of them singletons. The germline V gene has CDR1 LGHNA and CDR2 YNFKEQ. J lost 1 base, V lost 2 bases, and 6 bases had no gene match. This CDR3 spans 17 amino acids. The chain couples TRBV4-2 to TRBJ2-3; TRBD2 matches 10 bases. The sequencing sample was made of blood. This sequence originates from a girl aged 5-17 years with multiple sclerosis. Here the CDR3 DNA reads TGTGCCAGCAGCCAAAACGGGGGGACTAGCGGCACAGATACGCAGTATTTT. This translates into CASSQNGGTSGTDTQYF.